This is a list of T cell receptor beta chains from one sample in a study of cytomegalovirus exposure and HLA in healthy donors. Sequencing was performed with immunoSEQ multiplex PCR; in TCRdb, only in-frame clones are kept and a portion is missing. The data contain 70,000 or so clones, 90% to 95% of them singletons. The sequencing input was PBMCs. These receptors came from a woman aged 18 to 35 in good health and CMV-seropositive. The CDR3 runs from the conserved cysteine through the conserved F or W. The D gene is left open where the match is weak. Where a row states a size, it is once, few, many or the class of an expanded clone; other rows omit it.

D gene	J gene	V gene	clone size	CDR3 DNA	CDR3 protein
TRBD1	TRBJ1-1	TRBV4-3	NA	TGCGCCAGCAGCCAACCAGGGGGATATACTGAAGCTTTCTTT	CASSQPGGYTEAFF
NA	TRBJ1-2	TRBV4-3	NA	TGCGCCAGCAGCCAAGAAGTCTCCGGGGATCTTGGCTATGGCTACACCTTC	CASSQEVSGDLGYGYTF
TRBD1	TRBJ2-7	TRBV2	NA	TGTGCCAGCAGTACAGGGGGCTTGTCCTACGAGCAGTACTTC	CASSTGGLSYEQYF
TRBD1	TRBJ2-3	TRBV11-2	once	TGTGCCAGCAGCTTAAGATTAGGACAGGGGTTCGCAGATACGCAGTATTTT	CASSLRLGQGFADTQYF
NA	TRBJ2-3	TRBV5-4	NA	TGTGCCAGCAGCTTCCCCGGGGCAGGGGGGTTTAGCACAGATACGCAGTATTTT	CASSFPGAGGFSTDTQYF
NA	TRBJ1-1	TRBV7-9	NA	TGTGCCAGCAGCTTGTGGGTACGGGGGAACACTGAAGCTTTCTTT	CASSLWVRGNTEAFF
NA	TRBJ2-7	TRBV11-2	NA	TGTGCCAGCAGCTTAATAGGGCCCCTGGGGGGTGAGCAGTACTTC	CASSLIGPLGGEQYF
NA	TRBJ1-1	TRBV6-6	NA	TGTGCCAGCAACTTACCCAGGGAGGATGGCACTGAAGCTTTCTTT	CASNLPREDGTEAFF
NA	TRBJ2-7	TRBV11-3	NA	TGTGCCAGCAGCTTAGGCAGGGGATTGTCGGAGCAGTACTTC	CASSLGRGLSEQYF
TRBD1	TRBJ1-2	TRBV5-6	once	TGTGCCAGCAGCTTGGGCCCAGGGGGTTCTAACTATGGCTACACCTTC	CASSLGPGGSNYGYTF
TRBD1	TRBJ1-1	TRBV29-1	NA	TGCAGCGTGCGACAGGGTGGGAACACTGAAGCTTTCTTT	CSVRQGGNTEAFF
NA	TRBJ2-5	TRBV14	NA	TGTGCCAGCAGCCAAGATCTTGGGGCGATAATTGAGACCCAGTACTTC	CASSQDLGAIIETQYF
TRBD1	TRBJ2-4	TRBV19	NA	TGTGCCAGTAGTATAGGCGGACAGGATCTAGCCAAAAACATTCAGTACTTC	CASSIGGQDLAKNIQYF
TRBD1	TRBJ1-1	TRBV19	NA	TGTGCCAGTAGTATAGGGACCCCCGGGACAGGGGTCGAAGCTTTCTTT	CASSIGTPGTGVEAFF
NA	TRBJ1-5	TRBV5-5	NA	TGTGCCAGCAACGACGGGAGGAATCAGCCCCAGCATTTT	CASNDGRNQPQHF
NA	TRBJ2-1	TRBV27	NA	TGTGCCAGCGGTCCGGGACTCAACAATGAGCAGTTCTTC	CASGPGLNNEQFF
TRBD2	TRBJ2-1	TRBV30	NA	TGTGCCTGGAGTGTACTGAGCCCCGCCCGGGAGGGGAATTACAATGAGCAGTTCTTC	CAWSVLSPAREGNYNEQFF